This TCR beta chain comes out of a study of T cells in Graves' hyperthyroidism and ophthalmopathy. Germline trimming cut 0 bases from V and 6 bases from J; bases unmatched to any gene: 6. This CDR3 comprises 17 residues. From germline, CDR1 is KGHDR and CDR2 SFDVKD. TCR beta CDR3 regions were amplified from RNA transcripts. First-round RT-PCR of the TCR CDR3 relied on the HTBI primer set. MiXCR, applied by TCRdb to the multiplex PCR reads, yields one record per CDR3 protein. The sample lists about 560,000 distinct CDR3 sequences; over 15% were seen once. Stable hyperthyroidism: no ophthalmopathy progression over 18 months of follow-up.

This TCR came from a woman between 18 and 30 years old with Graves' hyperthyroidism. Material: blood. The rearrangement joins TRBV24-1 to TRBJ2-3; 12 bases map to TRBD1. The CDR3 region is CATSDLRDRGHYDTQYF. For the CDR3, the DNA is TGTGCCACCAGTGATTTGCGGGACAGGGGGCATTATGATACGCAGTATTTT.